The clone carrying this T cell receptor (beta chain) was recorded at least ten times. Its antigen is undetermined. There were TCR beta CDR3 regions amplified from RNA transcripts. The HTBI primer set served for first-round RT-PCR of the TCR CDR3. MiXCR, applied by TCRdb to the multiplex PCR reads, yields one record per CDR3 protein. Of about 380,000 distinct CDR3 sequences in the sample, around 20% were seen once. V shed 4 bases and J shed 7 bases, with 23 bases lying between them. This CDR3 is 16 amino acids long. Germline loops: CDR1 SGHRS, CDR2 YFSETQ. The record originates from a study of T cells in Graves' hyperthyroidism and ophthalmopathy. Study results and limitations: Ophthalmopathy and stable hyperthyroidism were separated by a 13 V-J model. The model made its ophthalmopathy prediction, and onset followed a median around six months later. Most thyroid clonotypes that were expanded above 0.001 also turned up in blood.

Cells are PBMCs isolated from approximately 9.2 ml of fresh blood. The chain recombines TRBV5-1 with TRBJ1-1; possibly TRBD1 for D (6 bases). Material: blood. This clonotype was obtained from a man between 18 and 35 years old with Graves' ophthalmopathy. CDR3 in DNA: TGCGCCAGCAGCGTGGACAAGCCCCCCGGGGGACATGAAGCTTTCTTT. As protein: CASSVDKPPGGHEAFF.